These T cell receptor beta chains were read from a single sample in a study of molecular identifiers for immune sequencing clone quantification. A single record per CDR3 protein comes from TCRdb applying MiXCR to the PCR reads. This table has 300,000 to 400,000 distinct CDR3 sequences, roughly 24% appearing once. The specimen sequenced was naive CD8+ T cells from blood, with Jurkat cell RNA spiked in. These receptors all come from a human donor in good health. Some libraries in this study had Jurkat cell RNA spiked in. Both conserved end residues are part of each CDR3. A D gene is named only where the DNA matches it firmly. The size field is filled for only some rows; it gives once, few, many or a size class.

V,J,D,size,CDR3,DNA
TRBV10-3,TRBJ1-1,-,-,CAISSLTVMNTEAFF,TGTGCCATCAGTTCCCTGACTGTCATGAACACTGAAGCTTTCTTT
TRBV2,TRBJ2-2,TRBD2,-,CASRDGLAGGPAGELFF,TGTGCCAGCAGAGACGGACTAGCGGGAGGGCCTGCCGGGGAGCTGTTTTTT
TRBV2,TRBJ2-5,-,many,CASSAWEEQETQYF,TGTGCCAGCAGTGCCTGGGAAGAACAAGAGACCCAGTACTTC
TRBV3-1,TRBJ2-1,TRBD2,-,CASSQDESGILDEQFF,TGTGCCAGCAGCCAAGACGAGAGCGGGATTTTGGATGAGCAGTTCTTC
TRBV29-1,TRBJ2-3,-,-,CSVEATAPSTDTQYF,TGCAGCGTTGAAGCGACTGCGCCTAGCACAGATACGCAGTATTTT
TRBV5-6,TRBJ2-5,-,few,CASSFSRRQTETQYF,TGTGCCAGCAGCTTTAGTCGGCGGCAGACAGAGACCCAGTACTTC
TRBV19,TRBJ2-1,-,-,CASSISPYNEQFF,TGTGCCAGTAGTATAAGCCCATACAATGAGCAGTTCTTC
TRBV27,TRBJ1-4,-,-,CASSLLGLTTATNEKLFF,TGTGCCAGCAGTCTATTGGGTCTGACGACTGCAACTAATGAAAAACTGTTTTTT
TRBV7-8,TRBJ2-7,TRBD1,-,CASSLEGTGDGWQYF,TGTGCCAGCAGCTTAGAAGGGACAGGGGATGGTTGGCAGTACTTC
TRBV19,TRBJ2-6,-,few,CASDSGANVLTF,TGTGCCAGTGACTCTGGGGCCAACGTCCTGACTTTC
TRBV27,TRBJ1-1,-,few,CASSLSVFGTEAFF,TGTGCCAGCAGTTTATCCGTGTTTGGGACTGAAGCTTTCTTT
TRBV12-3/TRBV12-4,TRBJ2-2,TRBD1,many,CASSYRGSGELFF,TGTGCCAGCAGTTACAGGGGCTCCGGGGAGCTGTTTTTT
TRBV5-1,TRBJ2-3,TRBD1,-,CASSSGTGANTDTQYF,TGCGCCAGCAGCTCCGGGACAGGGGCCAACACAGATACGCAGTATTTT
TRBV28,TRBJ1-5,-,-,CASSLVSAGSQPQHF,TGTGCCAGCAGTTTAGTCTCCGCAGGGAGTCAGCCCCAGCATTTT
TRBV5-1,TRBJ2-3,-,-,CASRLQEVANTDTRYF,TGCGCCAGCAGACTGCAGGAAGTAGCTAACACAGATACGCGGTATTTT
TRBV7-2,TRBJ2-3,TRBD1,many,CASSSPQGAGDTQYF,TGTGCCAGCAGCTCTCCACAGGGGGCGGGAGATACGCAGTATTTT
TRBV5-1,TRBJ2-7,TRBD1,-,CASSLVQGAFYEQYF,TGCGCCAGCAGCTTGGTCCAGGGGGCTTTCTACGAGCAGTACTTC
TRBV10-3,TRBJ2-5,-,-,CAISESGADQETQYF,TGTGCCATCAGTGAGTCAGGAGCGGATCAAGAGACCCAGTACTTC
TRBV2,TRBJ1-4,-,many,CASSEVPGHDEKLFF,TGTGCCAGCAGTGAAGTCCCGGGACACGATGAAAAACTGTTTTTT
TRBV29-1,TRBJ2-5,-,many,CSVEQDQETQYF,TGCAGCGTGGAACAGGACCAAGAGACCCAGTACTTC
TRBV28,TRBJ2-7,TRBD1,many,CASSVLGTASYEQYF,TGTGCCAGCAGTGTACTCGGGACAGCCTCCTACGAGCAGTACTTC
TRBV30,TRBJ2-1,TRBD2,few,CAWNSGSRDEQFF,TGTGCCTGGAATAGCGGGAGCAGGGATGAGCAGTTCTTC
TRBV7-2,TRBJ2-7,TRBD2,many,CASSQTGTSGFHPYEQYF,TGTGCCAGCAGCCAGACCGGGACTAGCGGCTTTCATCCCTACGAGCAGTACTTC
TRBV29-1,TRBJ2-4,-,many,CSVEWRGLAKNIQYF,TGCAGCGTTGAATGGAGGGGTCTAGCCAAAAACATTCAGTACTTC
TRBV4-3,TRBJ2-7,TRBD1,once,CASSQDRGRASEQYF,TGCGCCAGCAGCCAAGATAGGGGGCGGGCGAGTGAGCAGTACTTC
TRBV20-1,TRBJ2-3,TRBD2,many,CSARFSGLAGPDTQYF,TGCAGTGCTAGATTCTCCGGACTAGCGGGTCCGGATACGCAGTATTTT
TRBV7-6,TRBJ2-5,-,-,CASSLNWGRGKETQYF,TGTGCCAGCAGCCTGAATTGGGGACGGGGTAAAGAGACCCAGTACTTC
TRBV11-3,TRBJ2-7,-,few,CASSLEYRLPEQYF,TGTGCCAGCAGCTTAGAATACCGGTTGCCCGAGCAGTACTTC
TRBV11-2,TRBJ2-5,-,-,CASSVWAGQETPYF,TGTGCCAGCAGCGTATGGGCAGGCCAAGAGACCCCGTACTTC
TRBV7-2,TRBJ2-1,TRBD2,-,CVSSLIEREGSYNEQFF,TGTGTCAGCAGCTTAATCGAGCGGGAGGGCTCCTACAATGAGCAGTTCTTC
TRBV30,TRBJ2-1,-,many,CAWSSGNEQFF,TGTGCCTGGAGTTCGGGGAATGAGCAGTTCTTC
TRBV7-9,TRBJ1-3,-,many,CASSPRSDGNTIYF,TGTGCCAGCAGCCCCCGTTCTGACGGAAACACCATATATTTT
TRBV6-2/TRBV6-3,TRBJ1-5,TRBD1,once,CASSLTTRTGGFSYSNQPQHF,TGTGCCAGCAGTTTAACGACGAGGACAGGGGGCTTCTCTTATAGCAATCAGCCCCAGCATTTT
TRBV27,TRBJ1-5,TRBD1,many,CARPTGGCNQPQHF,TGTGCCAGGCCAACAGGGGGCTGCAATCAGCCCCAGCATTTT
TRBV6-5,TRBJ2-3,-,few,CASSYSGGSPSTDTQYF,TGTGCCAGCAGTTACTCAGGCGGCAGCCCTAGCACAGATACGCAGTATTTT
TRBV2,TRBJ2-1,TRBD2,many,CASMAGSGIYNEQFF,TGTGCCAGCATGGCAGGTAGCGGGATCTACAATGAGCAGTTCTTC
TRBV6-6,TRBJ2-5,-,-,CASRAPSRQAETQYF,TGTGCCAGCAGGGCCCCGAGCCGTCAAGCAGAGACCCAGTACTTC
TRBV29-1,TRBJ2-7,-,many,CSVEDWGDSYEQYF,TGCAGCGTTGAAGATTGGGGGGACTCCTACGAGCAGTACTTC
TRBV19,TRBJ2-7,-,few,CASSTPSGEQYF,TGTGCCAGTAGTACACCGTCAGGTGAGCAGTACTTC
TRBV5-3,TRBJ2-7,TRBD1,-,CASSSGTGGFYEQYF,TGTGCCAGCAGTTCCGGGACAGGGGGCTTCTACGAGCAGTACTTC
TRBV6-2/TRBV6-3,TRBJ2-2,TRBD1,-,CASSYVQGTGELFF,TGTGCCAGCAGCTACGTACAGGGGACCGGGGAGCTGTTTTTT
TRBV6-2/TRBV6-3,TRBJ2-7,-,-,CASSYGRTYEPSF,TGTGCCAGCAGTTACGGTAGGACCTACGAGCCGTCCTTC
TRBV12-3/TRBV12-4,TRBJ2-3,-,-,CASSSWTSTDTQYF,TGTGCCAGCAGCTCTTGGACAAGCACAGATACGCAGTATTTT
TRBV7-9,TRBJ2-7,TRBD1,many,CASSLGQGVVYEQYF,TGTGCCAGCAGCTTAGGACAGGGGGTAGTCTACGAGCAGTACTTC
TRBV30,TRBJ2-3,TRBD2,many,CAWTAGTSGAYTQYF,TGTGCCTGGACCGCCGGGACTAGCGGGGCCTATACGCAGTATTTT
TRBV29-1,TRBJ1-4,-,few,CSVYALGGEKLFF,TGCAGCGTTTACGCCCTGGGGGGCGAAAAACTGTTTTTT
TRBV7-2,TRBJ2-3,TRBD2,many,CASSLMAGVSDTQYF,TGTGCCAGCAGCTTAATGGCGGGAGTCTCAGATACGCAGTATTTT
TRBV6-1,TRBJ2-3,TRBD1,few,CASREYTGTASTDTQYF,TGTGCCAGCAGAGAATACACCGGGACAGCGAGCACAGATACGCAGTATTTT